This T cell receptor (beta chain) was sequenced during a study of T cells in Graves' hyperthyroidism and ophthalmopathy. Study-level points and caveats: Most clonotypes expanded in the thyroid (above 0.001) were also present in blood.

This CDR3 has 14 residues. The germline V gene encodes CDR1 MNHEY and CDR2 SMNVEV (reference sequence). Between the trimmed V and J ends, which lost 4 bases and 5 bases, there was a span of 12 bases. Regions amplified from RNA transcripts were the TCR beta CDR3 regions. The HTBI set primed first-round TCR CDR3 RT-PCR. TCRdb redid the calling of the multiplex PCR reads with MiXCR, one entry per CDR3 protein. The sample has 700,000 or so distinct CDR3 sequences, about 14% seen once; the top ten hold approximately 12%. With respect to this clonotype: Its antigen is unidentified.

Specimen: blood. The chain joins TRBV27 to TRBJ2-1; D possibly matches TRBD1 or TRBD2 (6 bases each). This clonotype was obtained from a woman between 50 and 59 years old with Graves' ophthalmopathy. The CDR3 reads CASSYRGRDNEQFF. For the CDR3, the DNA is TGTGCCAGCAGTTACCGGGGGCGTGACAATGAGCAGTTCTTC.